This T cell receptor (beta chain) was found in a study of long-term antiretroviral therapy in people with HIV. Comments on this clone: What it recognizes is unknown.

The CDR3 is made up of 12 amino acids. The V and J ends lost 8 bases and 3 bases respectively, with 11 bases between them. The germline V gene has CDR1 MNHEY and CDR2 SMNVEV (reference sequence). At the survey level, the v3.0 immunoSEQ assay was run. The table came from immunoSEQ multiplex PCR; TCRdb's copy has only in-frame clones and leaves some out. The table shows around 20,000 clones, with 65% to 80% occurring only once. Study-wide findings and caveats: HIV repertoires had narrower CDR3 length ranges than controls. Post-ART diversity increased but stayed below transplant donor controls. Dominant in the repertoire at all time points were clones expanded before ART.

The V and J genes are TRBV27 and TRBJ2-7; D might be TRBD2 (5 bases). The sample here was unsorted PBMCs, taken 0.5 years before starting antiretroviral therapy. This clonotype was sampled from a man younger than 35 with HIV. The CDR3 region is CASGLRVYEQYF. CDR3 nucleotides: TGTGCCAGCGGACTCCGGGTCTACGAGCAGTACTTC.